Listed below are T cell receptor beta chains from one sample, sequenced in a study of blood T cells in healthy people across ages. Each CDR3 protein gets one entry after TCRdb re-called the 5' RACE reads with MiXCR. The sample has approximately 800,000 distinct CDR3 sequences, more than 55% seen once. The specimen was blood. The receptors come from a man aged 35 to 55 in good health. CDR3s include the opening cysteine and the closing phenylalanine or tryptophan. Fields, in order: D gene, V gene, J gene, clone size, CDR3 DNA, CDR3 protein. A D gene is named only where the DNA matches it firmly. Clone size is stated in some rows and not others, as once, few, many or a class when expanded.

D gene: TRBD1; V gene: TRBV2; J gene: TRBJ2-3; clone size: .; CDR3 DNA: TGTGCCAGCAGAGCATTACCGGGACAGGGAACAGATACGCAGTATTTT; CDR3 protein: CASRALPGQGTDTQYF
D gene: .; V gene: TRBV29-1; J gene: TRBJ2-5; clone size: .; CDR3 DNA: TGCAGCGTCACCGGAGACAGGGAGACCCAGTACTTC; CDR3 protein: CSVTGDRETQYF
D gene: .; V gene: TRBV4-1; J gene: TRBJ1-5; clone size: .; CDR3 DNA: TGCGCCAGCAGCCAAGATGTCGCAATTTTGCAGCCCCAGCATTTT; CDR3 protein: CASSQDVAILQPQHF
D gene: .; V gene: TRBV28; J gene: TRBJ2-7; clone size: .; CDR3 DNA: TGTGTCAGCAGCCTAGAGGGAGTTTCCCCCCACGAGCAGTACTTC; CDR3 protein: CVSSLEGVSPHEQYF
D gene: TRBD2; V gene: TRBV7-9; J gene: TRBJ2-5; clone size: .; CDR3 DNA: TGTGCCAGCACCCCGGGGGGAGAGACCCAGTACTTC; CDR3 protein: CASTPGGETQYF
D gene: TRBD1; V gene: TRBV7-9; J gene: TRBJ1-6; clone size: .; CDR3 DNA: TGTGCCAGCAGCCCAACAGGGGCCTATAATTCACCCCTCCACTTT; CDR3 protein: CASSPTGAYNSPLHF
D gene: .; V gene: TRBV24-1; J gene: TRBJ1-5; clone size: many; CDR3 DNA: TGTGCCACCGCCTGGGGCAATCAGCCCCAGCATTTT; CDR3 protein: CATAWGNQPQHF
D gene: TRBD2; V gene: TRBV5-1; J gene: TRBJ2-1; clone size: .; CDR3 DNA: TGCGCCAGCAGCCCTCTTTTAGCGGGAGTTGGCAATGAGCAGTTCTTC; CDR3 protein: CASSPLLAGVGNEQFF
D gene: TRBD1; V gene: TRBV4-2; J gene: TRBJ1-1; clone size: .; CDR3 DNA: TGTGCCAGCAGCCAGCTCAGGACAGGGAACACTGAAGCTTTCTTT; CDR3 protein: CASSQLRTGNTEAFF
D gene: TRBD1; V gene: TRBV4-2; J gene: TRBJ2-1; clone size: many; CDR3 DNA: TGTGCCAGCAGCCAAGCCCCGGGACAGGGGGATGATGAGCAGTTCTTC; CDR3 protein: CASSQAPGQGDDEQFF
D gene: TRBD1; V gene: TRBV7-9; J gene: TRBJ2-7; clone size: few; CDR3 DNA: TGTGCCAGCAGCATCCCCGGGACAGGGCTGCGGGAGCAGTACTTC; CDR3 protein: CASSIPGTGLREQYF
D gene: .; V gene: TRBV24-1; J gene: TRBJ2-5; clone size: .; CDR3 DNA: TGTGCCACCAGTGATTTAAGGGGGGGAAACCGAGCTCCACAAGAGACCCAGTACTTC; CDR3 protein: CATSDLRGGNRAPQETQYF
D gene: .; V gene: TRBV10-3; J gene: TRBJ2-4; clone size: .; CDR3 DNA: TGTGCCACCCACCCCGGGGACCTAGCCAAAAACATTCAGTACTTC; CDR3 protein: CATHPGDLAKNIQYF
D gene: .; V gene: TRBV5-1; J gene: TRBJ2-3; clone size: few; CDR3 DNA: TGTGCCAGCAGCCCGGACAGCTACACAGATACGCAGTATTTT; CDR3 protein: CASSPDSYTDTQYF
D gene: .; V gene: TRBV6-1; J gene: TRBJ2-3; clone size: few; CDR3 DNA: TGTGCCACCCATTTAACAGATACGCAGTATTTT; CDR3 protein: CATHLTDTQYF
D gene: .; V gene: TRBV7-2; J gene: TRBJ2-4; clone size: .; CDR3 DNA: TGTGCCAGCAGCTTGGGACCCTACGGAAACATTCAGTACTTC; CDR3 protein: CASSLGPYGNIQYF
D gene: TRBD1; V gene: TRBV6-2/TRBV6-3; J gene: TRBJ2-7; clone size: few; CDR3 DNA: TGTGCCAGCAGCCAGCTCCGGGACAGCCTCGAGCAGTACTTC; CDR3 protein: CASSQLRDSLEQYF
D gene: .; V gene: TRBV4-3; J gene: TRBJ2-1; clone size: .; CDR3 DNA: TGCGCCAGCAGCCAAGATGGGAGTGACTACAATGAGCAGTTCTTC; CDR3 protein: CASSQDGSDYNEQFF
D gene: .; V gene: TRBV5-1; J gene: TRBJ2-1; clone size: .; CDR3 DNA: TGCGCCAGCTTAAAGACGGCCCAGGGACTTACCGTCCCAATCAATGAGCAGTTCTTC; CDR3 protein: CASLKTAQGLTVPINEQFF
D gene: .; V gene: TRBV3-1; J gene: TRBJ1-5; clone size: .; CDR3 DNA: TGTGCCAGCAGTACCACAAACCAGCCCCAGCATTTT; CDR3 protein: CASSTTNQPQHF
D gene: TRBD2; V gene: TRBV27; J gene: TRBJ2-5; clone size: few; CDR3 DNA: TGTGCCAGCAGACCTGGGGCTTTTGGAAGACTAGCGGGAGGGCAGGAGACCCAGTACTTC; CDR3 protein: CASRPGAFGRLAGGQETQYF
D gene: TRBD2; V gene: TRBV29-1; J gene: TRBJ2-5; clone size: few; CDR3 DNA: TGCAGCGTTGATGGGTATTTAGCGGGGAAAGAGACCCAGTACTTC; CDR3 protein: CSVDGYLAGKETQYF
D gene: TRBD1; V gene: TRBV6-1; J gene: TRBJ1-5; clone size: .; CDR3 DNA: TGTGCCAGCAGTGACCACAGGGGGATGACCCAGCATTTT; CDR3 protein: CASSDHRGMTQHF
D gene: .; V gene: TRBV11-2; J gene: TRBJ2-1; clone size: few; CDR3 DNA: TGTGCAGCAGCGTGGGGGATCGGATATGAGCAGTTCTTC; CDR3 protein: CAAAWGIGYEQFF
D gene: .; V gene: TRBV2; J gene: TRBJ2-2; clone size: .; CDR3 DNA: TGTGCCAGCACCGAAAGGCTACAGGGTTTAAACACCGGGGAGCTGTTTTTT; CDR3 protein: CASTERLQGLNTGELFF
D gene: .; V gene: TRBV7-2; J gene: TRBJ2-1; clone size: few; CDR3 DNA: TGTGCCAGCAGCCATTACTACAATGAGCAGTTCTTC; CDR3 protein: CASSHYYNEQFF
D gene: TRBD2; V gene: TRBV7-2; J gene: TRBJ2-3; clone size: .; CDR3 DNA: TGTGCCAGCAGCCCGATAGCGGGAGGGGCAGATACGCAGTATTTT; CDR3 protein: CASSPIAGGADTQYF
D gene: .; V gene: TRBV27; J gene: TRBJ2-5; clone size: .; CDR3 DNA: TGTGCCAGCGGCCGAAATGAGAGGAGGCAGTACTTC; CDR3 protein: CASGRNERRQYF
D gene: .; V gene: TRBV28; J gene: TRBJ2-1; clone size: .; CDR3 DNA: TGTGCCAGCAGGCCCCCGTTCAGGCAGAACTACAATGAGCAGTTCTTC; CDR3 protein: CASRPPFRQNYNEQFF
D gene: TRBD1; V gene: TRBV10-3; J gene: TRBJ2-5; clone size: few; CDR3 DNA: TGTGCCATTGGACAGGGGGCACAAGAGACCCAGTACTTC; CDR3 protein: CAIGQGAQETQYF
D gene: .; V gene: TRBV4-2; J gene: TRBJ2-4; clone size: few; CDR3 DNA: TGTGCCAGCAGCCAAGATCGCGGGACTTCCAAAAACATTCAGTACTTC; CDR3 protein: CASSQDRGTSKNIQYF
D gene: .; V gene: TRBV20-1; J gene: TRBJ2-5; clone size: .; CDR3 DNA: TGCAGTGCCCGCCATACGGGCGGGGAAAAGGAGACCCAGTACTTC; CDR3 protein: CSARHTGGEKETQYF